Below, one T cell receptor (beta chain) is given with its context. The data were obtained in a study of blood T cell repertoires in COVID-19. Study information: COVID-19 samples, acute and convalescent, were from the United States, Italy and Spain.

Individuals aged 18 to 89 years were recruited from about two dozen US areas. In assigning cohorts, the study relied on participant-reported clinical history. Recovered participants had two consecutive negative NP/OP PCR tests, healthcare professional clearance, or symptom resolution. J gave up 5 bases and V 5 bases, and 2 bases lay outside the gene matches. Germline CDR1 reads MNHEY; CDR2 reads SMNVEV (reference sequence). The CDR3 has 13 amino acids. Repertoires were generated with immunoSEQ multiplex PCR, while TCRdb's copy carries only in-frame clones and drops some. The sample consists of over 300,000 clones, 70% to 90% of them appearing once.

Material for sequencing was PBMCs or T cells enriched from blood (not recorded which). The sequence came from a woman aged 25-40 years who had recovered from COVID-19. The V and J genes are TRBV27 and TRBJ1-1, with TRBD1 matching over 10 bases. The CDR3 DNA reads TGTGCCAGCAGTCGGACAGGGGGAACTGAAGCTTTCTTT. As protein: CASSRTGGTEAFF.